This TCR beta chain was retrieved from a study of cytomegalovirus exposure and HLA in healthy donors. Amplification used 60 Vbeta primers and 13 Jbeta primers. The protocol was immunoSEQ multiplex PCR, while the TCRdb copy is restricted to in-frame clones and leaves out a portion. The data contain over 200,000 clones, roughly 82% of them singletons. As regards this clone: Its antigen is as yet unknown.

Germline-derived CDR1 and CDR2 are KGHSH and LQKENI. The CDR3 is made up of 14 amino acids. V trimming: 2 bases; J trimming: 3 bases; junction bases outside the gene matches: 3. The study's findings and limits: A previous analysis found most TCR beta V segments productive roughly 87% or roughly 30% of the time. In a later analysis, TCR beta V- and J-gene trimming showed a link to a missense DCLRE1C variant.

The TCR originated in a woman between 35 and 50 years old in good health and CMV-seropositive. The chain carries TRBV18 and TRBJ2-5, with 7 bases fitting TRBD2. What was sequenced was PBMCs. CDR3: CASSPSREEETQYF. The CDR3 nucleotides are TGTGCCAGCTCACCATCACGGGAGGAAGAGACCCAGTACTTC.